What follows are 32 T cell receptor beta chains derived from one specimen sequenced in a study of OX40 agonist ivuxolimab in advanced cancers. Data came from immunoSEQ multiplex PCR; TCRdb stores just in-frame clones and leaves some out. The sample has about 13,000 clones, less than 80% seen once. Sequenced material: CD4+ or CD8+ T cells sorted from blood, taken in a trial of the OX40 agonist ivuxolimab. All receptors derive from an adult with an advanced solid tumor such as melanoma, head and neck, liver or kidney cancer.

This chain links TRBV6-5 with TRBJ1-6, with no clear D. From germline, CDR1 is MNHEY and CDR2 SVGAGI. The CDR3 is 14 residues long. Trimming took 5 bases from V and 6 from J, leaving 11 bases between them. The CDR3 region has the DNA TGTGCCAGCAGTGACCGGGAGACTAATTCACCCCTCCACTTT. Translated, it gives CASSDRETNSPLHF.

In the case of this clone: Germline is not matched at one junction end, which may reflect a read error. CDR3 nucleotide sequence: TGCGCCAGCAGCCGTCGGCAGATCCCAGAGGGAACTGTTTTT. It is translated as CASSRRQIPEGTVF. The rearrangement links TRBV4-1 to TRBJ1-4; D uncertain. This CDR3 contains 14 residues. The germline V gene encodes CDR1 MGHRA and CDR2 YSYEKL.

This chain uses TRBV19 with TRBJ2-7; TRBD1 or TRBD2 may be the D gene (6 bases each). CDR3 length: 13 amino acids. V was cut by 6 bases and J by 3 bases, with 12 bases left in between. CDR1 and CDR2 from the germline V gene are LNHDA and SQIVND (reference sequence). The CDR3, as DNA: TGTGCCAGTAGCCCAGGAGGGGGCTACGAGCAGTACTTC. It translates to CASSPGGGYEQYF.

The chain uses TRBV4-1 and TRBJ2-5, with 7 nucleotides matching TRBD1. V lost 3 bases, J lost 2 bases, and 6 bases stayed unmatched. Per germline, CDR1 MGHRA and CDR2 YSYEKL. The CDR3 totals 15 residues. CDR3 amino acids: CASSHRDRDQETQYF. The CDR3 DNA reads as TGCGCCAGCAGCCATAGAGACAGGGATCAAGAGACCCAGTACTTC.

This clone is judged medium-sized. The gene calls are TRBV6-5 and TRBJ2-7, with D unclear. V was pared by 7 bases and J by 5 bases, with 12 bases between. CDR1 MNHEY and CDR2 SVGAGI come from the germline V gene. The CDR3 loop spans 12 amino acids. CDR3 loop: CASTSPWNEQYF. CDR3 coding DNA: TGTGCCAGCACCTCCCCGTGGAACGAGCAGTACTTC.

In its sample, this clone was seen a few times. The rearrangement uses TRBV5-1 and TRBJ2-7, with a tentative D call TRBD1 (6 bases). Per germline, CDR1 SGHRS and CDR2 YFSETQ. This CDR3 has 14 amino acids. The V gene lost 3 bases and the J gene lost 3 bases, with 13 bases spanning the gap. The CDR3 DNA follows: TGCGCCAGCAGCTCTCGACAGGCCTTCTACGAGCAGTACTTC. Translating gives CASSSRQAFYEQYF.

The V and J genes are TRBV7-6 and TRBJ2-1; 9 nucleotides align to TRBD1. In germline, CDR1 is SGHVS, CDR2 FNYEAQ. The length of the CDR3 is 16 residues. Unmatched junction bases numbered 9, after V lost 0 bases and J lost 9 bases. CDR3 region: CASSLAGETGGFEQFF. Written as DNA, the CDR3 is TGTGCCAGCAGCTTAGCGGGGGAGACAGGGGGTTTTGAGCAGTTCTTC.

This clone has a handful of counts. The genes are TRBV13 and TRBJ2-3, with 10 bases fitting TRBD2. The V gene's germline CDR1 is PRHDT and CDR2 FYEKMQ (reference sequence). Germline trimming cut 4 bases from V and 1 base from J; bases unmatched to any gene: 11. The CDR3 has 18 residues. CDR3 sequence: CASSSLQSAGGRTDTQYF. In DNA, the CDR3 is TGTGCCAGCAGCTCGCTTCAATCAGCGGGGGGGCGCACAGATACGCAGTATTTT.

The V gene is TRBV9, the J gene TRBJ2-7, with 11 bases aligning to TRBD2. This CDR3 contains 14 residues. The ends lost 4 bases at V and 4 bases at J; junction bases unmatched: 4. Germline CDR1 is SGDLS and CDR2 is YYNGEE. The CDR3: CASSLGTSGYEQYF. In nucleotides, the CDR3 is TGTGCCAGCAGCCTCGGGACTAGCGGATACGAGCAGTACTTC.

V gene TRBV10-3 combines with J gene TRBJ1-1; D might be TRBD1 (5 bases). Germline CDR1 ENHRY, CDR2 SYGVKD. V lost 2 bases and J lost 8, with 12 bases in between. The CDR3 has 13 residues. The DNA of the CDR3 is TGTGCCATCAGTGAGGTACAGGCTCGGGAAGCTTTCTTT. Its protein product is CAISEVQAREAFF.

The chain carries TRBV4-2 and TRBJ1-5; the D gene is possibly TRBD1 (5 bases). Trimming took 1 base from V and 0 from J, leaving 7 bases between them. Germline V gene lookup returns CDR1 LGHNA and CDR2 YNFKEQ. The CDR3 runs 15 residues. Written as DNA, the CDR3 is TGTGCCAGCAGCCAAGGCCAGGGTAGCAATCAGCCCCAGCATTTT. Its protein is CASSQGQGSNQPQHF.

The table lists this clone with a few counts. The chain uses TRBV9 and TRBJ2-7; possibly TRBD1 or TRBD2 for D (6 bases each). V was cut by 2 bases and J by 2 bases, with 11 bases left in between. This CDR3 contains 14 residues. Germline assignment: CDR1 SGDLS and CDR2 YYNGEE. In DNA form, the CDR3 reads TGTGCCAGCAGCGTTGAGGGGGAGGCCTACGAGCAGTACTTC. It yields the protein CASSVEGEAYEQYF.

The CDR3 coding sequence is TGTGCCAGCAGTTTAACAGGGGTGGAGACCCAGTACTTC. This encodes CASSLTGVETQYF. The rearrangement uses TRBV11-2 and TRBJ2-5; 7 bases are shared with TRBD1. Germline assignment: CDR1 SGHAT and CDR2 FQNNGV. V gave up 6 bases and J gave up 5 bases; unmatched junction bases: 6. The length of the CDR3 is 13 residues.

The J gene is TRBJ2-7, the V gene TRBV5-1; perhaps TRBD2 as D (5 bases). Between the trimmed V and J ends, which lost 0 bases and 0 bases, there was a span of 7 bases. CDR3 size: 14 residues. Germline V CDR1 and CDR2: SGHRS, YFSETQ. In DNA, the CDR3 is TGCGCCAGCAGCTTGGTGGGGAGCTCCTACGAGCAGTACTTC. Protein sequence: CASSLVGSSYEQYF.

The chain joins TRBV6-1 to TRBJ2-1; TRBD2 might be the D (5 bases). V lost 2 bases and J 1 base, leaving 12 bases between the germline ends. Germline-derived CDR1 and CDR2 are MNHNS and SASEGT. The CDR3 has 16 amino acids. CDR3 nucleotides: TGTGCCAGCAGTGAATTCAGCGGCCTATCCTACAATGAGCAGTTCTTC. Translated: CASSEFSGLSYNEQFF.

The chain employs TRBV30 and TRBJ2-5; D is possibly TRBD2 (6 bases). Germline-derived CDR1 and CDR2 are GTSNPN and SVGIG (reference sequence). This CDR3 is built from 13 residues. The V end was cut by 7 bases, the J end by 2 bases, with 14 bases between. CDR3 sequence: CASGWEAQETQYF. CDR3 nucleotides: TGTGCCTCTGGGTGGGAGGCGCAAGAGACCCAGTACTTC. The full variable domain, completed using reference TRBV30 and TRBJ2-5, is SQTIHQWPATLVQPVGSPLSLECTVEGTSNPNLYWYRQAAGRGLQLLFYSVGIGQISSEVPQNLSASRPQDRQFILSSKKLLLSDSGFYLCASGWEAQETQYFGPGTRLLVL.

The CDR3 is CARGTTRTYEQYF. The CDR3 DNA is TGTGCCAGAGGGACAACACGAACCTACGAGCAGTACTTC. The V call is TRBV2, the J call TRBJ2-7; a weak D match, TRBD1 (6 bases). The CDR3 consists of 13 residues. V was pared by 9 bases and J by 2 bases, with 14 bases between. Germline CDR1 SNHLY, CDR2 FYNNEI.

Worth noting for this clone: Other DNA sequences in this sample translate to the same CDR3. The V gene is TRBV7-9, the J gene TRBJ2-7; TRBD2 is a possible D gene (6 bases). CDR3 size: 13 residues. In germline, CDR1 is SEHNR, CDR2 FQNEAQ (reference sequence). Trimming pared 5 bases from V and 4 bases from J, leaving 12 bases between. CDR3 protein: CASSPGGTYEQYF. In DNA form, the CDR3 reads TGTGCCAGCAGCCCCGGGGGAACTTACGAGCAGTACTTC.

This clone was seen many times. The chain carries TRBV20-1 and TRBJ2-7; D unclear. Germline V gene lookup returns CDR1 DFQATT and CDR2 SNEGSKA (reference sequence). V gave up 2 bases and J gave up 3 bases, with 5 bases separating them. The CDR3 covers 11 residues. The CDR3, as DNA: TGCAGTGCTAGAACCGGCTACGAGCAGTACTTC. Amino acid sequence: CSARTGYEQYF.

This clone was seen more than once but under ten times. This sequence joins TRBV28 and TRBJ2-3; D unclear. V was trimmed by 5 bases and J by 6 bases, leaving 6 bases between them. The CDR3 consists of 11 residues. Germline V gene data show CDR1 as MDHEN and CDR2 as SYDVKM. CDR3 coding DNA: TGTGCCAGCAGTCAATTGGATACGCAGTATTTT. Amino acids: CASSQLDTQYF. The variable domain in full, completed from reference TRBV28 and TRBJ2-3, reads DVKVTQSSRYLVKRTGEKVFLECVQDMDHENMFWYRQDPGLGLRLIYFSYDVKMKEKGDIPEGYSVSREKKERFSLILESASTNQTSMYLCASSQLDTQYFGPGTRLTVL.

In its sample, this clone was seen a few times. Here the CDR3 reads CASSQAGGRNEQFF. The CDR3 DNA reads as TGTGCCAGCAGTCAGGCGGGAGGACGGAATGAGCAGTTCTTC. The chain recombines TRBV2 with TRBJ2-1; TRBD2 aligns across 8 bases. Trimming at V came to 5 bases and at J to 7 bases, leaving 7 bases not matched to a gene. The CDR3 has 14 amino acids. CDR1 and CDR2 (germline): SNHLY, FYNNEI.

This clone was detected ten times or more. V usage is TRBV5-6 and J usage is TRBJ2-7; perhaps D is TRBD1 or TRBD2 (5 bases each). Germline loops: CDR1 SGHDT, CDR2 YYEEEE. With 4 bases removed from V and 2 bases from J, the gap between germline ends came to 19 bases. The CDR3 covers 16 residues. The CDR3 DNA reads TGTGCCAGCAGCGAGAGTAGCGAGAGAGGGGCCTACGAGCAGTACTTC. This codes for CASSESSERGAYEQYF.

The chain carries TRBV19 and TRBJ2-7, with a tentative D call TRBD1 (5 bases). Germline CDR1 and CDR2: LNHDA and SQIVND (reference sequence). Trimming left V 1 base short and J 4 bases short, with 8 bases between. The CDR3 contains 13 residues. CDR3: CASSIGTTYEQYF. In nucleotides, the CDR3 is TGTGCCAGTAGTATAGGGACAACTTACGAGCAGTACTTC.

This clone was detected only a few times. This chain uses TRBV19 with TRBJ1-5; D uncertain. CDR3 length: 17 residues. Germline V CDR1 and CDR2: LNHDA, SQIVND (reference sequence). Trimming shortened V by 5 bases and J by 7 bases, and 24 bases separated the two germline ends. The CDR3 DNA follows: TGTGCCAGTAGTCCGCGAGTTCTTTCGCCCCCGGGGCAGCCCCAGCATTTT. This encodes CASSPRVLSPPGQPQHF.

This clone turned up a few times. The CDR3 coding sequence is TGTGCCGGCTTGGGCGCGGGGGCTTATGGCTACACCTTC. The encoded protein is CAGLGAGAYGYTF. The rearrangement links TRBV6-6 to TRBJ1-2, with D perhaps matching TRBD1 (6 bases). Deletions cut 11 bases from V and 5 bases from J, with 18 bases between. Germline loops: CDR1 MNHNY, CDR2 SVGAGI (reference sequence). CDR3 size: 13 residues.

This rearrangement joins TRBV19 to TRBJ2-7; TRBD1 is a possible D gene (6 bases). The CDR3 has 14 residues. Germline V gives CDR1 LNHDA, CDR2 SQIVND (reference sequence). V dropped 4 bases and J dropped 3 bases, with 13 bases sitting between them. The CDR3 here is CASSRSGTLYEQYF. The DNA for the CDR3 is TGTGCCAGTAGTAGGTCCGGGACACTCTACGAGCAGTACTTC.

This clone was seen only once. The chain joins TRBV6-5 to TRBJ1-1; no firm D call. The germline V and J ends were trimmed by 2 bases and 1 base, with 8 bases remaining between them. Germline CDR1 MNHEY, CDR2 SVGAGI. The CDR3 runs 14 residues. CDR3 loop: CASSYGNRNTEAFF. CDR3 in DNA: TGTGCCAGCAGTTACGGTAACAGGAACACTGAAGCTTTCTTT.

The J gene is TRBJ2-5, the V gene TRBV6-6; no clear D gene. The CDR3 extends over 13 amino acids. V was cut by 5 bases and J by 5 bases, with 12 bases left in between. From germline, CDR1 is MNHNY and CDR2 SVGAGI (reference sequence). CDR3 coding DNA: TGTGCCAGCAGTGATGACATCTCGGAGACCCAGTACTTC. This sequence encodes CASSDDISETQYF.

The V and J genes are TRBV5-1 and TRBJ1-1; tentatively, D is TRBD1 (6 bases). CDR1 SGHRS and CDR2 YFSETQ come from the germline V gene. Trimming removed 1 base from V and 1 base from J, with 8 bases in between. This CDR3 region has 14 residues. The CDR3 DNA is TGCGCCAGCAGCTTGAGGACAGCGAACACTGAAGCTTTCTTT. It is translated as CASSLRTANTEAFF. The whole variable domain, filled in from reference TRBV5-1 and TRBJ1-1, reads KAGVTQTPRYLIKTRGQQVTLSCSPISGHRSVSWYQQTPGQGLQFLFEYFSETQRNKGNFPGRFSGRQFSNSRSEMNVSTLELGDSALYLCASSLRTANTEAFFGQGTRLTVV.

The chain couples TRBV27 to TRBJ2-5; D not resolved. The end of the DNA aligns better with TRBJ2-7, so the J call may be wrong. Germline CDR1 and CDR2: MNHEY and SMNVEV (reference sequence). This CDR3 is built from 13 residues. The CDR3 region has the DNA TGTGCCAGCAGTTTAGTACCCTCCTACGAGCAGTACTTC. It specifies CASSLVPSYEQYF.

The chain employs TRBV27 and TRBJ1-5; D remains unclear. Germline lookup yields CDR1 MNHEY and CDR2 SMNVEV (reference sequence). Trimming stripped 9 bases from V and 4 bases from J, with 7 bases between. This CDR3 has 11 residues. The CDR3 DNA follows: TGTGCCAGGGGTTATAATCAGCCCCAGCATTTT. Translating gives CARGYNQPQHF.

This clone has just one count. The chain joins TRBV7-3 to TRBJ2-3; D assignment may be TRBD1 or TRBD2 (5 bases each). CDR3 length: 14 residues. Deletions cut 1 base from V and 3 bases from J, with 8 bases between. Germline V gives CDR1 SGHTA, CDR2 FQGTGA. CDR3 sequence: CASSLRDATDTQYF. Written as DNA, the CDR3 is TGTGCCAGCAGCTTAAGGGACGCAACAGATACGCAGTATTTT.